These 10 T cell receptor beta chains came from one sample sequenced in a study of cytomegalovirus exposure and HLA in healthy donors. The PCR made use of 60 Vbeta and 13 Jbeta primers. Clones were sequenced by immunoSEQ multiplex PCR, and TCRdb holds only the in-frame ones, with some missing. Of roughly 110,000 clones detected, around 71% appear once; the ten largest clones hold 0.79%. The sequencing input was PBMCs. The receptors were sampled from a boy aged 10-17 years in good health and CMV-seronegative.

CDR3 DNA: TGTGCCAGCAGTTTATTGGGAGCTGGAAACACCATATATTTT. Its protein is CASSLLGAGNTIYF. This chain uses TRBV28 with TRBJ1-3; no definite D call. Germline CDR1 reads MDHEN; CDR2 reads SYDVKM. V dropped 1 base and J dropped 2 bases, with 6 bases sitting between them. This CDR3 spans 14 amino acids. Filled out from reference TRBV28 and TRBJ1-3, the complete variable domain reads DVKVTQSSRYLVKRTGEKVFLECVQDMDHENMFWYRQDPGLGLRLIYFSYDVKMKEKGDIPEGYSVSREKKERFSLILESASTNQTSMYLCASSLLGAGNTIYFGEGSWLTVV.

CDR3 residues: CASSFTRTAAPGWGNQPQHF. CDR3 bases: TGTGCCAGCAGCTTTACAAGGACCGCGGCGCCGGGATGGGGCAATCAGCCCCAGCATTTT. The V and J genes are TRBV9 and TRBJ1-5; no reliable D call. Germline V gene sequence: CDR1 SGDLS, CDR2 YYNGEE. The CDR3 is made up of 20 amino acids. V lost 4 bases, J lost 2 bases, and 28 bases lay in between.

This clone came up once. This chain joins TRBV5-1 and TRBJ2-4, with 10 positions matching TRBD2. V was pared by 4 bases and J by 7 bases, with 11 bases of the junction left unmatched. Germline assignment: CDR1 SGHRS and CDR2 YFSETQ. The length of the CDR3 is 16 residues. CDR3: CASSTTGTSEGNIQYF. The CDR3, as DNA: TGCGCCAGCAGCACCACCGGGACTAGCGAGGGGAACATTCAGTACTTC.

This clone was recorded once. This sequence joins TRBV29-1 and TRBJ1-2; 10 bases are a match to TRBD1. Germline trimming cut 5 bases from V and 7 bases from J; bases unmatched to any gene: 7. From germline, CDR1 is SQVTM and CDR2 ANQGSEA. The CDR3 has 13 residues. This CDR3 reads CSVRTGGQSGYTF. The CDR3 DNA reads TGCAGCGTTCGGACAGGGGGGCAGAGTGGCTACACCTTC.

The gene calls are TRBV5-6 and TRBJ1-2; no definite D call. Trimming took 0 bases from V and 8 from J, leaving 11 bases between them. This CDR3 is built from 13 residues. CDR1 and CDR2 from the germline V gene are SGHDT and YYEEEE. The CDR3, as DNA: TGTGCCAGCAGCTTGGGAGGTTTCGTCGGCTACACCTTC. It codes for CASSLGGFVGYTF.

The V and J genes are TRBV6-7 and TRBJ2-7, with a weak D call TRBD2 (8 bases). TRBV6-7 is annotated as an ORF whose role is uncertain. The CDR3 is made up of 15 amino acids. Trimming took off 2 bases at V and 5 bases at J, with 16 bases between the two ends. CDR3 nucleotide sequence: TGTGCCAGCAGTTACCCCGGGAGGGGGCTTCACGAGCAGTACTTC. Amino acids: CASSYPGRGLHEQYF.

The sample holds a few counts of this clone. The CDR3 coding sequence is TGCGCCAGCAGCTTGGTTGACGGGGGCACTGAAGCTTTCTTT. Amino acids: CASSLVDGGTEAFF. V usage is TRBV5-1 and J usage is TRBJ1-1; TRBD1 is a possible D gene (5 bases). Trimming removed 0 bases from V and 4 bases from J, with 10 bases in between. The CDR3 sequence is 14 residues long. The germline V gene encodes CDR1 SGHRS and CDR2 YFSETQ.

V and J are TRBV6-5 and TRBJ2-1; TRBD2 matches at 7 bases. J was trimmed by 4 bases and V by 6 bases; bases with no gene match: 9. The CDR3 runs 15 residues. The germline V gene encodes CDR1 MNHEY and CDR2 SVGAGI. The CDR3 spells CASSERDPVYNEQFF. The CDR3 DNA follows: TGTGCCAGCAGCGAGCGGGATCCTGTGTACAATGAGCAGTTCTTC.

This sequence joins TRBV28 and TRBJ1-5; possible D gene TRBD1, 6 bases. Per germline, CDR1 MDHEN and CDR2 SYDVKM. The CDR3 runs 18 residues. V gave up 7 bases and J gave up 0 bases, with 22 bases separating them. Here the CDR3 DNA reads TGTGCCAGCACCTCTGATCTGGCCAGGGGCTATAGCAATCAGCCCCAGCATTTT. Translated, it gives CASTSDLARGYSNQPQHF.

The V and J genes are TRBV7-8 and TRBJ1-2; the D gene is possibly TRBD1 (6 bases). Germline assignment: CDR1 SGHVS and CDR2 FQNEAQ. CDR3 length: 13 residues. The V gene lost 5 bases and the J gene lost 8 bases, with 15 bases spanning the gap. The CDR3 region has the DNA TGTGCCAGCAGCACGGGACACAACAACGGCTACACCTTC. It encodes CASSTGHNNGYTF.